This passage covers 10 T cell receptor beta chains from one sample sequenced in a study of blood T cells in healthy people across ages. The authors ran a second PCR of about 6 to 11 cycles using a sample-barcoded 5' primer and a J-beta primer mix. TCRdb processed the 5' RACE reads anew with MiXCR; each CDR3 protein has one entry. The top ten clones hold approximately 41% of a sample with approximately 730,000 distinct CDR3 sequences, approximately 53% of them seen once. Sequenced input: blood. The receptors derive from a man aged 80 or over in good health.

V usage is TRBV4-2 and J usage is TRBJ2-7; tentatively, D is TRBD2 (5 bases). Germline values: CDR1 LGHNA, CDR2 YNFKEQ. Trimming took 0 bases from V and 3 from J, leaving 21 bases between them. The CDR3 totals 18 residues. As DNA, the CDR3 is TGTGCCAGCAGCCAAGAAGGTTACCGGCCAGCGAGGGACTACGAGCAGTACTTC. Amino acid sequence: CASSQEGYRPARDYEQYF.

This clonotype was recorded a few times. This chain connects TRBV4-1 to TRBJ1-5; D call uncertain. CDR3 length equals 15 residues. Trimming removed 3 bases from V and 4 bases from J, with 13 bases in between. CDR1 and CDR2 from the germline V gene are MGHRA and YSYEKL. The CDR3 protein is CASSQPGLGNQPQHF. Written as DNA, the CDR3 is TGCGCCAGCAGCCAGCCGGGTTTGGGTAATCAGCCCCAGCATTTT.

This chain connects TRBV5-4 to TRBJ1-5; tentative D call: TRBD1 (5 bases). CDR1 SGHNT and CDR2 YYREEE come from the germline V gene (reference sequence). The CDR3 is 19 residues long. V dropped 4 bases and J dropped 0 bases, with 23 bases sitting between them. This chain's CDR3 is CASSAGQGRPSISNQPQHF. DNA for the CDR3: TGTGCCAGCAGCGCTGGACAAGGACGGCCCTCGATTAGCAATCAGCCCCAGCATTTT.

The rearrangement joins TRBV29-1 to TRBJ2-1; D might be TRBD1 (6 bases). The length of the CDR3 is 11 residues. Germline CDR1 is SQVTM and CDR2 is ANQGSEA. The V and J ends lost 6 bases and 7 bases respectively, with 10 bases between them. CDR3 region: CSVRRGNEQFF. The DNA of the CDR3 is TGCAGCGTCCGCAGGGGTAATGAGCAGTTCTTC.

This rearrangement joins TRBV28 to TRBJ2-7, with D perhaps assigned TRBD1 or TRBD2 (7 bases each). The V end lost 6 bases, the J end lost 4 bases, and 19 bases lay between the germline ends. The V gene's germline CDR1 is MDHEN and CDR2 SYDVKM. CDR3 length: 15 residues. The CDR3 coding sequence is TGTGCCAGCAGGGGCCCCGGCAGGGGGGGTTACGAGCAGTACTTC. This sequence encodes CASRGPGRGGYEQYF.

To note about this clonotype: At one of its ends the junction is not consistent with the germline gene, which may arise from a read error. J is TRBJ2-5 and V is TRBV20-1; 9 nucleotides agree with TRBD1. The assigned J gene may be wrong: the sequence end matches TRBJ2-7 better. This CDR3 is built from 13 residues. Germline values: CDR1 DFQATT, CDR2 SNEGSKA (reference sequence). CDR3 DNA: TGCGGTGCTAGGGATGGACAGGGGATCGAGCAGTACTTC. This gives the protein CGARDGQGIEQYF.

The V call is TRBV4-1, the J call TRBJ2-5; 9 bases line up with TRBD2. The CDR3 spans 16 residues. V was pared by 1 base and J by 4 bases, with 7 bases of the junction left unmatched. Germline loops: CDR1 MGHRA, CDR2 YSYEKL. As DNA, the CDR3 is TGCGCCAGCAGCCAAGGGCGCGGGAGGGCCGGAGAGACCCAGTACTTC. Translating gives CASSQGRGRAGETQYF.

This clonotype has more than one count but fewer than ten. The chain has TRBV27 and TRBJ2-5; the D gene is possibly TRBD1 (5 bases). Trimming removed 2 bases at V and 1 base at J, with 8 bases between. The CDR3 is 14 residues long. CDR1 is MNHEY, CDR2 SMNVEV, per germline (reference sequence). The CDR3 is CASSLGASQETQYF. The CDR3 DNA is TGTGCCAGCAGTTTAGGGGCCAGCCAAGAGACCCAGTACTTC.

In its sample, this clonotype was seen a few times. The chain has TRBV6-5 and TRBJ1-6; D gene uncertain. Germline V gives CDR1 MNHEY, CDR2 SVGAGI. The ends were cut back, 2 bases at V and 7 bases at J, with 9 bases in the middle. CDR3 length: 14 residues. CDR3 bases: TGTGCCAGCAGTTACCTCCTAGGGAATTCACCCCTCCACTTT. As protein: CASSYLLGNSPLHF.

The CDR3 reads CASSGRGQGSYEQYF. CDR3 in DNA: TGTGCCAGCAGTGGACGGGGACAGGGGTCCTACGAGCAGTACTTC. The chain employs TRBV6-5 and TRBJ2-7; TRBD1 agrees at 10 bases. The CDR3 runs to 15 residues. CDR1 is MNHEY and CDR2 is SVGAGI in the germline V gene. The V gene end was trimmed by 5 bases and the J gene end by 1 base; junction bases not matched to a gene: 5.